This T cell receptor (beta chain) was captured in a study of post-analysis software for immune sequencing data. In the case of this clonotype: Its matching antigen is unknown.

The CDR3 length is 17 residues. CDR1 and CDR2 (germline): LNHDA, SQIVND (reference sequence). Trimming took 9 bases from V and 7 from J; bases not matched to a gene: 20. Study-wide findings and caveats: Included in a set of roughly 5 TRBV segments more frequent in patients than controls were TRBV5-6, TRBV5-1 and TRBV20-1. Compared with controls, patients showed significantly lower normalized Chao1 diversity.

Sequencing libraries made from TCR beta cDNA carried unique molecular identifiers. TCRdb re-called the PCR reads with MiXCR, one entry per CDR3 protein. The sample lists over 250,000 distinct CDR3 sequences; 36% were seen once. Sample: blood. The V gene is TRBV19, the J gene TRBJ1-5; 8 bases fit TRBD1. The TCR was taken from a girl aged 10 to 17 with multiple sclerosis. CDR3 sequence (DNA): TGTGCCAGCCAATACGGGCAGGGGGCGTCTTTCAGGCAGCCCCAGCATTTT. It specifies CASQYGQGASFRQPQHF.